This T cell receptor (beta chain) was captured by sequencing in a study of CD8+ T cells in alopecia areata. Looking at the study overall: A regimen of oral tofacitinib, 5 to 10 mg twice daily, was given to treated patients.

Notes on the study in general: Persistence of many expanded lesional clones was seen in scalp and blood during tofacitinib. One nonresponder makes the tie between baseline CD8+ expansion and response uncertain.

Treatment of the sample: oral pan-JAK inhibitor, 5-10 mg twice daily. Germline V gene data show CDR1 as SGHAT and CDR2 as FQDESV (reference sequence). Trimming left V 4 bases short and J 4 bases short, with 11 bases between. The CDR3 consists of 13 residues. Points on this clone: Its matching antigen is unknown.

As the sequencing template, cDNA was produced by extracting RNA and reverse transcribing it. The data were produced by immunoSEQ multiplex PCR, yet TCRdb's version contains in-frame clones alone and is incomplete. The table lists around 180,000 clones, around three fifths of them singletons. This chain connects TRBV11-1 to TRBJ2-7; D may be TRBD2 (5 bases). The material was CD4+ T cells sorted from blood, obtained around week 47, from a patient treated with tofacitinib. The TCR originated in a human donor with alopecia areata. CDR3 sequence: CASSYRTGYEQYF. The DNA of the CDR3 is TGTGCCAGCAGCTATCGGACGGGATACGAGCAGTACTTC.